These T cell receptor beta chains were read from a single sample in a study of blood T cell repertoires in COVID-19. Assay used: immunoSEQ multiplex PCR; TCRdb lists only in-frame clones, some missing. There are about 220,000 clones in the sample; more than 70% occur only once, and 3.6% lies in the top ten. The sequenced sample consisted of peripheral blood. These receptors all stem from an elderly woman with acute or convalescent COVID-19. The conserved cysteine and the conserved F or W are not part of the CDR3 here.

v_call cdr3_aa
TRBV29-1 SCGQVTNEQF
TRBV3-1/TRBV3-2 ASSRGGRTEAF
TRBV7-2 ASSSGEGSFIDTQY
TRBV7-2 ASSLVGTGVNEQF
TRBV2 ASKERYPPKFGQY
TRBV19 ASRPLAGDYNEQF
TRBV18 ASGPLSGTGDTEAF
TRBV27 ASKRVGGHYNEQF
TRBV12-3/TRBV12-4 ASSATGHNGYT
TRBV28 ASIQGTGGNQPQH